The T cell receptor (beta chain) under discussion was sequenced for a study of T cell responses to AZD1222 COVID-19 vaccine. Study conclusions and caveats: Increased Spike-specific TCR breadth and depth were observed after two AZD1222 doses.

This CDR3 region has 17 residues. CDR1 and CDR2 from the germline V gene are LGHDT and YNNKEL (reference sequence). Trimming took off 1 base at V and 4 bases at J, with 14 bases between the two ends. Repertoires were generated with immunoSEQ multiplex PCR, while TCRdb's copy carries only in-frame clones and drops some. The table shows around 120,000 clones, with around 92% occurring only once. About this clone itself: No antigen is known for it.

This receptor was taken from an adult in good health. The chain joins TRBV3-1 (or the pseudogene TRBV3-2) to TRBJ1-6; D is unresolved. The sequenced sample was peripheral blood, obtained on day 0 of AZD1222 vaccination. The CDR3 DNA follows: TGTGCCAGCAGCCAAGGGCGAACAGAAATATATAATTCACCCCTCCACTTT. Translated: CASSQGRTEIYNSPLHF.